This T cell receptor (beta chain) was recovered during a study of OX40 agonist ivuxolimab in advanced cancers. Clones were read by immunoSEQ multiplex PCR, and TCRdb kept only the in-frame ones, dropping some. The top ten clones hold around 38% of a sample with roughly 30,000 clones, about nine tenths of them seen once. CDR1 LGHNA and CDR2 YNFKEQ come from the germline V gene. V was trimmed by 0 bases and J by 0 bases, leaving 6 bases between them. The CDR3 length is 15 residues. The sequences come from CD4+ or CD8+ T cells sorted from blood, collected in a trial of the OX40 agonist ivuxolimab. The sequence derives from an adult with an advanced solid tumor such as melanoma, head and neck, liver or kidney cancer. The rearrangement uses TRBV4-2 and TRBJ1-5, with D hard to call. The CDR3 reads CASSQEAVSNQPQHF. The CDR3 DNA reads as TGTGCCAGCAGCCAAGAGGCTGTTAGCAATCAGCCCCAGCATTTT.